The 20 T cell receptor beta chains below come from one sample, sequenced in a study of CD8 T cells in Susac syndrome. Random hexamers were used to reverse transcribe an amount of about 0.45 to 1 ug RNA. TCRdb used MiXCR to reprocess the immunoSEQ multiplex PCR reads, holding one entry per CDR3 protein. The profile shows about 190,000 distinct CDR3 sequences, around 95% of them singletons. Material: CD4+ T cells from PBMCs. These receptors were taken from a human donor with Susac syndrome.

This clonotype was counted only a few times. The chain employs TRBV19 and TRBJ1-1; a weak D match, TRBD1 (5 bases). CDR1 and CDR2 (germline): LNHDA, SQIVND (reference sequence). Trimming pared 5 bases from V and 1 base from J, leaving 11 bases between. The CDR3 contains 14 residues. CDR3 bases: TGTGCCAGTAGTCGGCAGGGCAAGAACACTGAAGCTTTCTTT. This translates into CASSRQGKNTEAFF.

This chain joins TRBV6-5 and TRBJ2-7; D possibly corresponds to TRBD1 (6 bases). Deletions cut 4 bases from V and 4 bases from J, with 20 bases between. The germline CDR1 and CDR2 sequences are MNHEY and SVGAGI. The CDR3 totals 16 residues. DNA of the CDR3: TGTGCCAGCAGTTCCGTGACCGGGACAATAGGGTACGAGCAGTACTTC. It translates to CASSSVTGTIGYEQYF.

The chain combines TRBV20-1 with TRBJ1-2; no clear D. CDR3 size: 14 residues. CDR1 is DFQATT, CDR2 SNEGSKA, per germline (reference sequence). Trimming took off 5 bases at V and 3 bases at J, with 16 bases between the two ends. CDR3 coding DNA: TGCAGTGCTCCCTTTGAGCCCGACTACTATGGCTACACCTTC. The encoded protein is CSAPFEPDYYGYTF.

The rearrangement uses TRBV6-1 and TRBJ2-5, with D tentatively TRBD1 (5 bases). This CDR3 comprises 14 residues. The V end was cut by 1 base, the J end by 4 bases, with 10 bases between. Germline V gives CDR1 MNHNS, CDR2 SASEGT. This chain's CDR3 is CASSEVRVRETQYF. The CDR3 DNA reads as TGTGCCAGCAGTGAAGTCAGGGTCAGAGAGACCCAGTACTTC.

The V call is TRBV4-1, the J call TRBJ2-7; maybe TRBD1 (6 bases). The CDR3 has 18 residues. V gave up 1 base and J gave up 0 bases, with 19 bases separating them. Germline V CDR1 and CDR2: MGHRA, YSYEKL. CDR3 bases: TGCGCCAGCAGCCAAGTCGGGCCATTCCGGGACACCTCCTACGAGCAGTACTTC. It specifies CASSQVGPFRDTSYEQYF.

The chain carries TRBV6-2 or TRBV6-3 and TRBJ2-5; 13 nucleotides match TRBD2. Germline CDR1 is MNHEY and CDR2 is SVGEGT. The CDR3 loop spans 15 amino acids. With 5 bases clipped from V and 3 bases from J, the junction kept 3 bases outside the gene matches. The CDR3, as DNA: TGTGCCAGCAGTGACGGACTAGCGGGGGAAGAGACCCAGTACTTC. Its translation is CASSDGLAGEETQYF.

The CDR3 region is CAISEWGQGSGRQPQHF. CDR3 bases: TGTGCCATCAGTGAGTGGGGACAGGGATCGGGTCGACAGCCCCAGCATTTT. The chain carries TRBV10-3 and TRBJ1-5; TRBD1 agrees at 9 bases. V shed 1 base and J 7 bases; nucleotides not matched to a gene: 11. Germline-derived CDR1 and CDR2 are ENHRY and SYGVKD. This CDR3 spans 17 amino acids.

The rearrangement uses TRBV7-7 and TRBJ2-1; 8 bases map to TRBD2. Per the germline V gene, CDR1 is SSHAT and CDR2 is FNYEAQ (reference sequence). CDR3 length: 14 residues. With V trimmed by 5 bases and J by 5 bases, 5 bases remained unmatched. The CDR3 spells CASSLTSGDNEQFF. The CDR3 nucleotides are TGTGCCAGCAGCCTTACTAGCGGCGACAATGAGCAGTTCTTC.

CDR3 loop: CASSFGADTQYF. CDR3 DNA: TGTGCCAGCAGCTTTGGTGCAGATACGCAGTATTTT. J is TRBJ2-3 and V is TRBV13; D call uncertain. CDR3 length: 12 amino acids. Trimming left V 3 bases short and J 4 bases short, with 5 bases between. The germline V gene encodes CDR1 PRHDT and CDR2 FYEKMQ (reference sequence).

This clonotype has just one count. The rearrangement joins TRBV19 to TRBJ2-1; 8 bases line up with TRBD2. The CDR3 totals 14 residues. The germline V gene encodes CDR1 LNHDA and CDR2 SQIVND (reference sequence). V was clipped by 4 bases and J by 2 bases; unmatched bases: 1. The DNA for the CDR3 is TGTGCCAGTAGTAGCGGGGGGACCTACAATGAGCAGTTCTTC. Translating it yields CASSSGGTYNEQFF.

The J gene is TRBJ2-7, the V gene TRBV30; 7 nucleotides match TRBD2. There are 13 residues in the CDR3. Germline V gene data show CDR1 as GTSNPN and CDR2 as SVGIG (reference sequence). J lost 2 bases, V lost 3 bases, and 4 bases had no gene match. CDR3 in DNA: TGTGCCTGGAGCGGCGGGGGTGCCTACGAGCAGTACTTC. Protein sequence: CAWSGGGAYEQYF.

This chain uses TRBV16 with TRBJ2-4; the D gene is possibly TRBD2 (5 bases). Germline lookup yields CDR1 KGHSY and CDR2 FQNENV. The CDR3 is 14 amino acids. Trimming took off 0 bases at V and 6 bases at J, with 9 bases between the two ends. CDR3 loop: CASSQSGEGNIQYF. CDR3 nucleotides: TGTGCCAGCAGCCAATCTGGTGAGGGAAACATTCAGTACTTC.

The chain couples TRBV5-1 to TRBJ2-3; D is ambiguous. The ends were cut back, 2 bases at V and 0 bases at J, with 10 bases in the middle. The length of the CDR3 is 15 residues. Germline V gives CDR1 SGHRS, CDR2 YFSETQ. The CDR3 DNA sequence: TGCGCCAGCAGCTTCGACCGCACTAGCACAGATACGCAGTATTTT. Translating gives CASSFDRTSTDTQYF.

The chain links TRBV7-9 to TRBJ2-2; D not resolved. V lost 1 base and J lost 7, with 7 bases in between. The length of the CDR3 is 13 residues. Germline CDR1 is SEHNR and CDR2 is FQNEAQ (reference sequence). The CDR3 spells CASSLVNDGELFF. The CDR3 bases are TGTGCCAGCAGCTTAGTAAACGACGGGGAGCTGTTTTTT.

The chain carries TRBV3-1 and TRBJ1-1; D might be TRBD1 (6 bases). Trimming removed 3 bases from V and 1 base from J, with 12 bases in between. The CDR3 contains 15 residues. Germline loops: CDR1 LGHDT, CDR2 YNNKEL (reference sequence). The CDR3 DNA reads TGTGCCAGCAGCCAGGGGGGACATGGGAACACTGAAGCTTTCTTT. This sequence encodes CASSQGGHGNTEAFF. Variable domain in full (rest from reference TRBV3-1 and TRBJ1-1): DTAVSQTPKYLVTQMGNDKSIKCEQNLGHDTMYWYKQDSKKFLKIMFSYNNKELIINETVPNRFSPKSPDKAHLNLHINSLELGDSAVYFCASSQGGHGNTEAFFGQGTRLTVV.

The chain employs TRBV20-1 and TRBJ2-7, with 12 bases aligning to TRBD2. The ends lost 5 bases at V and 3 bases at J; junction bases unmatched: 5. Germline-derived CDR1 and CDR2 are DFQATT and SNEGSKA (reference sequence). The CDR3 totals 14 residues. The CDR3 nucleotides are TGCAGTGCTGATCCGGGACTAGCGGGCTACGAGCAGTACTTC. It codes for CSADPGLAGYEQYF.

The rearrangement joins TRBV30 to TRBJ1-6; 7 bases are shared with TRBD1. The germline V gene has CDR1 GTSNPN and CDR2 SVGIG (reference sequence). Losses at the gene ends were 1 base for V and 7 bases for J; bases not matched to a gene: 7. This CDR3 comprises 15 residues. The CDR3 coding sequence is TGTGCCTGGAGTGGGAGGGACAGATTGAATTCACCCCTCCACTTT. As protein: CAWSGRDRLNSPLHF.

The V call is TRBV9, the J call TRBJ1-2; 9 positions agree with TRBD1. CDR3 length: 17 residues. The germline V gene encodes CDR1 SGDLS and CDR2 YYNGEE. V lost 4 bases to trimming and J lost 2 bases; unmatched junction nucleotides: 12. The CDR3: CASSPRPPGQGNYGYTF. The CDR3 nucleotides read TGTGCCAGCAGCCCCCGGCCTCCGGGACAGGGAAACTATGGCTACACCTTC.

This clonotype appeared a few times. V and J are TRBV29-1 and TRBJ2-7, with 10 nucleotides matching TRBD1. This CDR3 spans 12 amino acids. Trimming removed 2 bases from V and 9 bases from J; junction bases left unmatched: 4. The germline V gene has CDR1 SQVTM and CDR2 ANQGSEA. For the CDR3, the DNA is TGCAGCGTTGAAACGACAGGGGGCGGGCAGTACTTC. It encodes CSVETTGGGQYF.

The chain joins TRBV2 to TRBJ2-3; 9 positions agree with TRBD1. Germline V gene data show CDR1 as SNHLY and CDR2 as FYNNEI. V shed 5 bases, J shed 4 bases, and the junction held 7 bases outside the gene matches. This CDR3 has 15 amino acids. CDR3 loop: CASSREGQGADTQYF. CDR3 coding DNA: TGTGCCAGCAGTCGCGAGGGACAGGGCGCAGATACGCAGTATTTT.